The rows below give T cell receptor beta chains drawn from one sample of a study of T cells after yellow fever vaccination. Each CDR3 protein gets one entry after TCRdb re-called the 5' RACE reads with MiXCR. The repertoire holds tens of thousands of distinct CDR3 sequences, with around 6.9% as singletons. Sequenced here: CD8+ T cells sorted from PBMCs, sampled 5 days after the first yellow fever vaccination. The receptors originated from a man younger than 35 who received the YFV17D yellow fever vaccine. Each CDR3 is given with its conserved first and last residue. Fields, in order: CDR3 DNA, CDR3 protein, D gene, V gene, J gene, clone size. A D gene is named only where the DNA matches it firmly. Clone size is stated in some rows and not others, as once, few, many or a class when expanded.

CDR3nt: TGTGCCATCAGCCCCCGGGGACAGCACAATGAGCAGTTCTTC
CDR3aa: CAISPRGQHNEQFF
d_gene: TRBD1
v_gene: TRBV10-3
j_gene: TRBJ2-1
abundance: -

CDR3nt: TGTGCCAGCAGCCGGGAAGGTCCAGATACGCAGTATTTT
CDR3aa: CASSREGPDTQYF
d_gene: -
v_gene: TRBV7-9
j_gene: TRBJ2-3
abundance: many

CDR3nt: TGTGCCAGCAGCTTGTGGGGGGGGAGCTCCTACAATGAGCAGTTCTTC
CDR3aa: CASSLWGGSSYNEQFF
d_gene: TRBD2
v_gene: TRBV7-3
j_gene: TRBJ2-1
abundance: -

CDR3nt: TGTGCCAGTTCCGACAGGGGGCGATATGGCTACACCTTC
CDR3aa: CASSDRGRYGYTF
d_gene: TRBD1
v_gene: TRBV19
j_gene: TRBJ1-2
abundance: many

CDR3nt: TGTGCCAGCAGCGGCTACGGGCAGTCTGGAAACACCATATATTTT
CDR3aa: CASSGYGQSGNTIYF
d_gene: -
v_gene: TRBV7-9
j_gene: TRBJ1-3
abundance: -

CDR3nt: TGTGCCAGCAGCCATATGGCCGCTAAAAACATTCAGTACTTC
CDR3aa: CASSHMAAKNIQYF
d_gene: -
v_gene: TRBV7-9
j_gene: TRBJ2-4
abundance: -

CDR3nt: TGTGCCAGCAGCCCCGACAGTACTGAAGCTTTCTTT
CDR3aa: CASSPDSTEAFF
d_gene: -
v_gene: TRBV6-6
j_gene: TRBJ1-1
abundance: few

CDR3nt: TGCAGTGCTAGAGCCATAAGCTGGAAGAGCTCCTACAATGAGCAGTTCTTC
CDR3aa: CSARAISWKSSYNEQFF
d_gene: -
v_gene: TRBV20-1
j_gene: TRBJ2-1
abundance: many

CDR3nt: TGTGCCAGGGGCCCCGGGGTCCGGCACAATGAGCAGTTCTTC
CDR3aa: CARGPGVRHNEQFF
d_gene: -
v_gene: TRBV4-2
j_gene: TRBJ2-1
abundance: few

CDR3nt: TGTGCCAGCAGTTTTCCGAGAAATCAGCCCCAGCATTTT
CDR3aa: CASSFPRNQPQHF
d_gene: -
v_gene: TRBV12-3/TRBV12-4
j_gene: TRBJ1-5
abundance: few

CDR3nt: TGTGCCAGCAGCTTAGTTAGGGGGCCTTATGACAATCAGCCCCAGCATTTT
CDR3aa: CASSLVRGPYDNQPQHF
d_gene: TRBD1
v_gene: TRBV7-2
j_gene: TRBJ1-5
abundance: few